A single T cell receptor (beta chain) is shown here with its context. CD8+ and CD4+ T cells from blood underwent TCR beta sequencing. The multiple sclerosis controls, all treatment-naive patients, had relapsing-remitting disease that was stable or active. Random hexamers were used to reverse transcribe 0.5 to 1 ug of RNA. TCRdb analysed the immunoSEQ multiplex PCR reads with MiXCR anew, one entry per CDR3 protein. The top ten hold 0.56% of the sample, which has approximately 70,000 distinct CDR3 sequences, roughly 94% seen once. The source of the sample is a study of CD8 T cells in Susac syndrome. This receptor was taken from a human donor with multiple sclerosis. Input material: CD8+ T cells from PBMCs.

As DNA, the CDR3 is TGCAGCGTGAACGGACTAGCGGGAGATCATGAGCAGTTCTTC. Translating gives CSVNGLAGDHEQFF. V is TRBV29-1 and J is TRBJ2-1; 13 bases align to TRBD2. CDR1 and CDR2 (germline): SQVTM, ANQGSEA. The CDR3 extends over 14 amino acids. With V trimmed by 6 bases and J by 8 bases, 7 bases remained unmatched.